The rows below give T cell receptor beta chains drawn from one sample of a study of tumor T cells in aggressive B-cell lymphoma. Sequencing was performed with immunoSEQ multiplex PCR; in TCRdb, only in-frame clones are kept and a portion is missing. The sample lists fewer than 7,000 clones, 70% to 75% seen once, with 7.4% in the top ten. The sequencing sample was made of tumor tissue. These receptors all come from an adult with diffuse large B cell lymphoma. Each CDR3 is given with its conserved first and last residue. A D gene is named only where the DNA matches it firmly. Clone size appears in some rows only: once, few, many, or a class for an expanded clone.

TRBJ1-1 NA TRBV9 TRBD1 TGTGCCAGCAGCCCCCGACAGGGATGGAGCACTGAAGCTTTCTTT CASSPRQGWSTEAFF
TRBJ2-7 once TRBV7-3 NA TGTGCCAGCAGCTCCGATGGCAACTCCTACGAGCAGTACTTC CASSSDGNSYEQYF
TRBJ2-7 NA TRBV20-1 NA TGCAGTGCTAGATCGGGAGAGCAGTACTTC CSARSGEQYF
TRBJ1-1 NA TRBV4-1 NA TGCGCCAGCAGCCACCCTGACAGGCAGAACACTGAAGCTTTCTTT CASSHPDRQNTEAFF
TRBJ2-7 NA TRBV7-2 NA TGTGCCAGCAGCCTCGTTGGGGGAGGTCCCTCTGCCGGCGAGCAGTACTTC CASSLVGGGPSAGEQYF
TRBJ1-5 NA TRBV7-8 TRBD1 TGTGCCAGCAGCTTAATGGACAGGGGCTTGCGGCAGCCCCAGCATTTT CASSLMDRGLRQPQHF
TRBJ2-1 NA TRBV18 TRBD2 TGTGCCAGCTCAGGACTAGCGGGAGTTGGGGATGAGCAGTTCTTC CASSGLAGVGDEQFF
TRBJ2-5 NA TRBV19 NA TGTGCCAGTAGTATCGGACTTCAAGAGACCCAGTACTTC CASSIGLQETQYF
TRBJ2-2 NA TRBV4-2 NA TGTGCCAGCAGCCAAGAGTCCAGGGGTTTCACCGGGGAGCTGTTTTTT CASSQESRGFTGELFF
TRBJ2-1 NA TRBV19 TRBD2 TGTGCCAGTAGTATCTCTAGCGGGAGGGCCTCCTACAATGAGCAGTTCTTC CASSISSGRASYNEQFF
TRBJ2-7 NA TRBV4-3 TRBD2 TGCGCCAGCAGCCACCTCATCGGGGGCGAAAGCGGGAGCGCCTACGAGCAGTACTTC CASSHLIGGESGSAYEQYF
TRBJ1-3 NA TRBV18 TRBD1 TGTGCCAGCTCACCACCTACAGGGGGGACTGGAAACACCATATATTTT CASSPPTGGTGNTIYF
TRBJ2-6 NA TRBV5-1 NA TGCGCCAGCAGCCCCCACTCTGGGGCCAACGTCCTGACTTTC CASSPHSGANVLTF
TRBJ2-7 NA TRBV6-1 NA TGTGCCAGCACCCACCCCGGGACACCCTCCTACGAGCAGTACTTC CASTHPGTPSYEQYF
TRBJ2-5 NA TRBV7-9 NA TGTGCCACCCGTTGGGCGACGGTGGAGACCCAGTACTTC CATRWATVETQYF
TRBJ2-3 NA TRBV13 TRBD2 TGTGCCAGCAGCTGGGGACTAGCGGGAGTAACAGATACGCAGTATTTT CASSWGLAGVTDTQYF
TRBJ1-3 NA TRBV5-5 NA TGTGCCAGCCGAGAGGGAGGGCCCGGAAACACCATATATTTT CASREGGPGNTIYF
TRBJ2-7 NA TRBV4-3 TRBD1 TGCGCCAGCAGCCAGGAACAGGGGGCGGACGAGCAGTACTTC CASSQEQGADEQYF
TRBJ1-1 NA TRBV29-1 NA TGCAGTTGCCGGACAGCTTCGAACACTGAAGCTTTCTTT CSCRTASNTEAFF
TRBJ2-7 NA TRBV9 TRBD1 TGTGCCAGCAGCCCTTCAGGGGACAGCTATGGAGAGCAGTACTTC CASSPSGDSYGEQYF
TRBJ1-2 few TRBV30 TRBD1 TGTGCCTGGAGTGTACCTGACAGGGGTAGTCGCAACTATGGCTACACCTTC CAWSVPDRGSRNYGYTF
TRBJ2-2 NA TRBV5-6 NA TGTGCCAGCAGCTTGTCCGGGGTCGTGGGGGAGCTGTTTTTT CASSLSGVVGELFF
TRBJ2-1 NA TRBV11-3 TRBD2 TGTGCCAGCAGCTCCTCTGGACTAGCGGAATACTACAATGAGCAGTTCTTC CASSSSGLAEYYNEQFF
TRBJ1-4 NA TRBV9 TRBD1 TGTGCCAGCAGCGCAGGGGGCTCTAATGAAAAACTGTTTTTT CASSAGGSNEKLFF
TRBJ1-5 NA TRBV7-9 NA TGTGCCAGCAGCTTAGCGGGACACCAGCCCCAGCATTTT CASSLAGHQPQHF
TRBJ1-1 NA TRBV19 TRBD1 TGTGCCAGTAGTTTGGGACAGGCCTTCACTGAAGCTTTCTTT CASSLGQAFTEAFF
TRBJ2-1 NA TRBV6-5 TRBD1 TGTGCCAGCAGTTGGGGGACAGGGGGCGAAAATGAGCAGTTCTTC CASSWGTGGENEQFF
TRBJ2-5 large TRBV14 NA TGTGCCAGCAGCCAAGTAAGACAACAAGAGACCCAGTACTTC CASSQVRQQETQYF
TRBJ2-2 NA TRBV29-1 NA TGCAGCGTTGTCAGCAGGGACACCGGGGAGCTGTTTTTT CSVVSRDTGELFF
TRBJ2-7 NA TRBV7-9 NA TGTGCCAGCAGCTTGACAGGAGGCGGCGAGCAATACTTC CASSLTGGGEQYF
TRBJ1-5 NA TRBV7-3 NA TGTGCCAGCAGCCCTACAGGGAACCAGCCCCAGCATTTT CASSPTGNQPQHF
TRBJ2-7 NA TRBV7-3 NA TGTGCCAGCAGCTTACAGGGGGAGGTGGTTTACGAGCAGTACTTC CASSLQGEVVYEQYF
TRBJ2-1 few TRBV7-9 NA TGTGCCAGCAGCCCCCGAGCGATCTCCTACAATGAGCAGTTCTTC CASSPRAISYNEQFF
TRBJ2-1 NA TRBV27 NA TGTGCCAGCAGTTCGCAGGGCCCCTCCTACAATGAGCAGTTCTTC CASSSQGPSYNEQFF
TRBJ1-1 once TRBV7-3 NA TGTGCCAGCAGCCCAAACATGAACACTGAAGCTTTCTTT CASSPNMNTEAFF
TRBJ1-2 NA TRBV7-9 TRBD1 TGTGCCAGCAGCCTTCTGGACAGGGATGGCTACACCTTC CASSLLDRDGYTF
TRBJ2-2 NA TRBV29-1 TRBD2 TGCAGCGTTGTAGCGGGAGGGCCTGGGAACACCGGGGAGCTGTTTTTT CSVVAGGPGNTGELFF
TRBJ1-2 NA TRBV7-9 NA TGTGCCAGCAGCCCCCTGACGGAGTTCGGCTACACCTTC CASSPLTEFGYTF
TRBJ1-1 NA TRBV18 NA TGTGCCAGCTCACCAGTGACAACGAACACTGAAGCTTTCTTT CASSPVTTNTEAFF
TRBJ2-2 NA TRBV29-1 NA TGCAGCGCTTTTTCAGGGGTAGCCGGGAAGCTGTTTTTT CSAFSGVAGKLFF